Listed below are T cell receptor beta chains from one sample, sequenced in a study of cytomegalovirus exposure and HLA in healthy donors. Sequencing was performed with immunoSEQ multiplex PCR; in TCRdb, only in-frame clones are kept and a portion is missing. The sample includes around 88,000 clones, around 74% of them seen just once. Sequenced sample: PBMCs. The origin of the receptors is a man in his fifties or sixties in good health and CMV-seropositive. Both conserved end residues are part of each CDR3. A D gene is named only where the DNA matches it firmly. Clone size is shown for a subset of rows, as once, few, many or a class of expanded clone.

>NA|few|TRBV7-2|TRBJ1-4
CASSLDSAGASEKLFF
TGTGCCAGCAGCTTAGATTCGGCAGGGGCGTCTGAAAAACTGTTTTTT
>TRBD1|NA|TRBV5-6|TRBJ1-1
CASSIPGQGDLTEAFF
TGTGCCAGCAGCATCCCGGGACAGGGGGATCTCACTGAAGCTTTCTTT
>NA|few|TRBV2|TRBJ2-5
CASIPALPQETQYF
TGTGCCAGCATCCCAGCGCTCCCACAAGAGACCCAGTACTTC
>NA|NA|TRBV21-1|TRBJ2-5
CASSLRGQETQYF
TGTGCCAGCAGTTTGCGGGGACAAGAGACCCAGTACTTC
>NA|once|TRBV28|TRBJ1-3
CASSLEGSSGNTIYF
TGTGCCAGCAGTTTAGAGGGTTCTAGTGGAAACACCATATATTTT
>TRBD1|NA|TRBV19|TRBJ1-1
CASRGDRPPNTEAFF
TGTGCCAGTAGGGGGGACAGACCGCCGAACACTGAAGCTTTCTTT
>NA|NA|TRBV6-5|TRBJ1-2
CASSYGGEGYGYPF
TGTGCCAGCAGTTATGGGGGCGAAGGCTATGGCTACCCCTTC
>TRBD1|few|TRBV5-6|TRBJ2-3
CASRFEGASIHTQYF
TGTGCCAGCAGATTTGAGGGGGCCTCCATACATACGCAGTATTTT
>TRBD1|few|TRBV6-1|TRBJ1-1
CASSVNRGTEAFF
TGTGCCAGCAGTGTGAACAGGGGAACTGAAGCTTTCTTT
>NA|few|TRBV6-1|TRBJ1-3
CASSDASSSGNTIYF
TGTGCCAGCAGTGATGCTAGTTCCTCTGGAAACACCATATATTTT
>NA|NA|TRBV9|TRBJ2-1
CASSVDPGEQFF
TGTGCCAGCAGCGTAGATCCAGGGGAGCAGTTCTTC
>TRBD1|once|TRBV2|TRBJ2-2
CASHRGVGSGELFF
TGTGCCAGCCACAGGGGGGTGGGCTCCGGGGAGCTGTTTTTT
>TRBD1|NA|TRBV5-1|TRBJ1-2
CASSVGTGEPEGYTF
TGCGCCAGCAGCGTAGGGACAGGGGAGCCGGAGGGCTACACCTTC
>NA|NA|TRBV6-1|TRBJ2-5
CASSAQPQETQYF
TGTGCCAGCAGTGCACAGCCACAAGAGACCCAGTACTTC
>NA|few|TRBV11-2|TRBJ2-7
CASSSEAADSYYEQYF
TGTGCCAGCAGCTCCGAGGCCGCGGACAGCTACTACGAGCAGTACTTC
>NA|NA|TRBV21-1|TRBJ2-7
CARTQATIYEQYF
TGTGCCAGGACACAGGCCACCATCTACGAGCAGTACTTC
>TRBD2|few|TRBV7-3|TRBJ2-3
CASSSPMRGASGRDTQYF
TGTGCCAGCAGCTCTCCAATGAGGGGGGCTAGCGGGAGGGATACGCAGTATTTT
>NA|NA|TRBV27|TRBJ1-1
CASSLAAGMHTEAFF
TGTGCCAGCAGTTTAGCTGCAGGGATGCACACTGAAGCTTTCTTT
>NA|NA|TRBV7-2|TRBJ1-1
CASSLVGSGAPLNTEAFF
TGTGCCAGCAGCTTAGTTGGATCAGGGGCCCCTCTGAACACTGAAGCTTTCTTT
>NA|NA|TRBV6-5|TRBJ2-3
CASSYAGTTDTQYF
TGTGCCAGCAGTTACGCGGGGACGACAGATACGCAGTATTTT
>NA|NA|TRBV19|TRBJ1-2
CASSIVPGDGYTF
TGTGCCAGTAGTATAGTTCCGGGGGATGGCTACACCTTC
>TRBD1|NA|TRBV4-3|TRBJ1-6
CASSQDRDSPLHF
TGCGCCAGCAGCCAGGACAGGGACTCACCCCTCCACTTT
>NA|few|TRBV14|TRBJ2-3
CASSLLTGSGTDTQYF
TGTGCCAGCAGCCTACTAACAGGGTCCGGAACAGATACGCAGTATTTT
>NA|NA|TRBV29-1|TRBJ1-5
CSVGARDQPQHF
TGCAGCGTGGGCGCGAGGGATCAGCCCCAGCATTTT
>TRBD1|NA|TRBV30|TRBJ1-1
CAWGQGVYTEAFF
TGTGCCTGGGGTCAGGGGGTGTACACTGAAGCTTTCTTT
>TRBD1|NA|TRBV4-1|TRBJ1-4
CASSQVAGQRNEKLFF
TGCGCCAGCAGCCAAGTGGCGGGACAGAGAAATGAAAAACTGTTTTTT
>TRBD2|NA|TRBV4-3|TRBJ2-7
CASSQDRGVSYEQYF
TGCGCCAGCAGCCAAGATCGGGGGGTCTCCTACGAGCAGTACTTC
>TRBD1|NA|TRBV5-6|TRBJ2-5
CASSLADRGTRETQYF
TGTGCCAGCAGCTTGGCCGACAGGGGGACGCGGGAGACCCAGTACTTC
>NA|NA|TRBV30|TRBJ1-1
CAWSATSEAFF
TGTGCCTGGAGTGCCACCAGTGAAGCTTTCTTT
>NA|NA|TRBV18|TRBJ1-1
CASSSGGSEAFF
TGTGCCAGCTCGTCGGGGGGAAGTGAAGCTTTCTTT
>TRBD1|NA|TRBV6-1|TRBJ1-1
CASRGQLNTEAFF
TGTGCCAGCAGGGGACAGTTGAACACTGAAGCTTTCTTT
>TRBD1|NA|TRBV30|TRBJ1-6
CAWNVRQGASSPLNF
TGTGCCTGGAACGTAAGACAGGGGGCGAGCTCACCCCTCAACTTT
>NA|NA|TRBV27|TRBJ1-6
CASGTLVHSPLHF
TGTGCCAGCGGTACTTTGGTTCACTCACCCCTCCACTTT
>NA|NA|TRBV5-1|TRBJ2-3
CASSPERPSTDTQYF
TGCGCCAGCAGCCCAGAACGCCCTAGCACAGATACGCAGTATTTT
>NA|NA|TRBV7-9|TRBJ1-6
CASRPLGSYNSPLNF
TGTGCCAGCAGACCGCTCGGGAGTTATAATTCACCCCTCAACTTT